The text below deals with one TCR beta chain. Clinical history reported by participants formed the basis on which cohorts were assigned. This entry is derived from a study of blood T cell repertoires in COVID-19. This CDR3 spans 14 amino acids. V lost 4 bases, J lost 3 bases, and 1 base stayed unmatched. The germline V gene encodes CDR1 SGHRS and CDR2 YFSETQ. Authors' methods: Reference gene primer amplification gave estimated nucleated cell counts. Generated by immunoSEQ multiplex PCR, the TCRdb table keeps only in-frame clones and is missing some. Clone size and the V and J calls come from that table; the DNA yielded D and trimming. This table has around 180,000 clones, under 85% appearing once.

This TCR was sampled from a man aged 50-60 years who had recovered from COVID-19. The material sequenced was PBMCs or T cells enriched from blood (not recorded which). This rearrangement joins TRBV5-1 to TRBJ1-4; 9 bases map to TRBD1. The DNA for the CDR3 is TGCGCCAGCAGCAGGACAGGGGCTAATGAAAAACTGTTTTTT. This gives the protein CASSRTGANEKLFF. Full variable domain (rest looked up from reference TRBV5-1 and TRBJ1-4): KAGVTQTPRYLIKTRGQQVTLSCSPISGHRSVSWYQQTPGQGLQFLFEYFSETQRNKGNFPGRFSGRQFSNSRSEMNVSTLELGDSALYLCASSRTGANEKLFFGSGTQLSVL.